The clone carrying this TCR beta chain was counted at least ten times. Its specificity is unknown. Via MiXCR, TCRdb re-called the reads, giving one row per CDR3 protein. The sample comprises around 350,000 distinct CDR3 sequences, 15% to 20% of which are singletons, and 8.7% rests with the top ten. The data are from a study of T cell repertoires in cytomegalovirus infection. The wider study: TCR beta signatures that were public indicated CMV infection and matching HLA type.

Trimming took off 3 bases at V and 0 bases at J, with 2 bases between the two ends. This CDR3 has 13 amino acids. CDR1 and CDR2 from the germline V gene are SGHTA and FQGNSA. General study results and limits: The study found HLA-C-restricted CMV-specific TCR beta clonotypes dominating the ex vivo response. Cumulative public TCR beta family frequency identified carriers of CMV plus the relevant HLA.

This receptor was taken from a human donor in good health (CMV status not recorded). Some clones in this sample may be carry-over from other donors' samples. Sequencing was carried out using PBMCs. The chain uses TRBV7-2 and TRBJ1-4; D uncertain. CDR3 DNA sequence: TGTGCCAGCAGCTTTGCAACTAATGAAAAACTGTTTTTT. Translating it yields CASSFATNEKLFF.